This TCR beta chain was documented in a study of T cells after yellow fever vaccination. For the study at large: Some fractions had low cell numbers, and these were prepared with SMART-Seq v4 Ultra Low Input. General study results and limits: Most clones from primary vaccination were detected again post-booster (around 95% CD4, 88% CD8). Peaking on day 5 versus 15, the secondary response was faster but weaker. Repertoires sorted by FACS could include abundant clonotypes that are contaminants from the bulk population.

This CDR3 is 15 amino acids long. V shed 0 bases and J shed 4 bases, with 12 bases lying between them. CDR1 is MGHRA, CDR2 YSYEKL, per germline. As to this clonotype: Its cognate antigen is unknown.

TCRdb passed the 5' RACE reads through MiXCR, listing each CDR3 protein once. Among 450,000 to 650,000 distinct CDR3 sequences listed, 13% were seen once. The sequencing used PBMCs, collected on the day of the yellow fever booster vaccination. The TCR originated in a man aged 25 to 40 who received the YFV17D yellow fever vaccine. The chain combines TRBV4-1 with TRBJ2-5; the D gene is possibly TRBD1 (5 bases). Here the CDR3 DNA reads TGCGCCAGCAGCCAAGATTCAGGGTTCTCAGAGACCCAGTACTTC. It encodes CASSQDSGFSETQYF.